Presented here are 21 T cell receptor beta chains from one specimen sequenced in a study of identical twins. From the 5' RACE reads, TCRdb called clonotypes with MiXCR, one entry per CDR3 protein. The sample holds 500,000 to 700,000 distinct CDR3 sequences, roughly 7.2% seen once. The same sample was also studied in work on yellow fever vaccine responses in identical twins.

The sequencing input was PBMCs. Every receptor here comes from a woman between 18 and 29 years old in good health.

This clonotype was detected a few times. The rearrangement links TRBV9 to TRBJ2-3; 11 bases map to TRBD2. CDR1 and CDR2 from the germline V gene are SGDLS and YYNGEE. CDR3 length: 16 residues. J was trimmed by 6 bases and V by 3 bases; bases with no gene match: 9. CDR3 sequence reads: CASSAQTSGTRDTQYF. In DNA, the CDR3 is TGTGCCAGCAGCGCCCAGACTAGCGGGACGCGCGATACGCAGTATTTT.

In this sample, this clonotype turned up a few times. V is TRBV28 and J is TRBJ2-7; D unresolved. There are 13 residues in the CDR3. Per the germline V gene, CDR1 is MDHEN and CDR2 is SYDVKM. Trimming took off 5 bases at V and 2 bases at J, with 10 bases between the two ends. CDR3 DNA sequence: TGTGCCAGCAGTCCCGGAAGGACCTACGAGCAGTACGTC. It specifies CASSPGRTYEQYV.

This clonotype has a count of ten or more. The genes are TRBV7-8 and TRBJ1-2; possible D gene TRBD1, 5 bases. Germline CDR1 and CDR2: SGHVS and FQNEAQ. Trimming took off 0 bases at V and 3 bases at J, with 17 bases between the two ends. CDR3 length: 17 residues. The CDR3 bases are TGTGCCAGCAGCTTAGCGGAGACAGCGTGGTGGGACTATGGCTACACCTTC. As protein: CASSLAETAWWDYGYTF. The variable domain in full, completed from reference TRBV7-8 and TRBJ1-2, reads GAGVSQSPRYKVAKRGQDVALRCDPISGHVSLFWYQQALGQGPEFLTYFQNEAQLDKSGLPSDRFFAERPEGSVSTLKIQRTQQEDSAVYLCASSLAETAWWDYGYTFGSGTRLTVV.

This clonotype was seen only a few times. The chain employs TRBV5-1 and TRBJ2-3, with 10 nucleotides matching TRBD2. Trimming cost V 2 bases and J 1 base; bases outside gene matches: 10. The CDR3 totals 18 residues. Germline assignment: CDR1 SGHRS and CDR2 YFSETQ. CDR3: CASSLGAGGAEGTDTQYF. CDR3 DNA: TGCGCCAGCAGCTTAGGAGCGGGAGGGGCGGAGGGCACAGATACGCAGTATTTT. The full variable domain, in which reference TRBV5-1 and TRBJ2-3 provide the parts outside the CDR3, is KAGVTQTPRYLIKTRGQQVTLSCSPISGHRSVSWYQQTPGQGLQFLFEYFSETQRNKGNFPGRFSGRQFSNSRSEMNVSTLELGDSALYLCASSLGAGGAEGTDTQYFGPGTRLTVL.

CDR3 loop: CASSSGLFYEQYV. Written as DNA, the CDR3 is TGTGCCAGCAGTTCTGGACTTTTCTACGAGCAGTACGTC. This chain links TRBV28 with TRBJ2-7, with D perhaps TRBD2 (5 bases). The CDR3 is 13 amino acids. The V end lost 4 bases, the J end lost 3 bases, and 10 bases lay between the germline ends. CDR1 MDHEN and CDR2 SYDVKM come from the germline V gene.

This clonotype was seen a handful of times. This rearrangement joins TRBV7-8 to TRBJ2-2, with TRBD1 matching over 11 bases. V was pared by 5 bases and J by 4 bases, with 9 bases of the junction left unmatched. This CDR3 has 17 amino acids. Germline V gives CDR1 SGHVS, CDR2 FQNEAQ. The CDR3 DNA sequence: TGTGCCAGCAGCGTACCCCGGGACAGGGGGTCCACCGGGGAGCTGTTTTTT. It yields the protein CASSVPRDRGSTGELFF.

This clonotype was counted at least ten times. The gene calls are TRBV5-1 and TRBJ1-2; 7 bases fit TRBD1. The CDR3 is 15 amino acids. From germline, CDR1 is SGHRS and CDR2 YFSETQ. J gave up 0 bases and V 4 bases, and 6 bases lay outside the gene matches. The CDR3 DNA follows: TGCGCCAGCAGCGCAGGACAGGCAGCTAACTATGGCTACACCTTC. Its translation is CASSAGQAANYGYTF. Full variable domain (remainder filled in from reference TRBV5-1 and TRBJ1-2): KAGVTQTPRYLIKTRGQQVTLSCSPISGHRSVSWYQQTPGQGLQFLFEYFSETQRNKGNFPGRFSGRQFSNSRSEMNVSTLELGDSALYLCASSAGQAANYGYTFGSGTRLTVV.

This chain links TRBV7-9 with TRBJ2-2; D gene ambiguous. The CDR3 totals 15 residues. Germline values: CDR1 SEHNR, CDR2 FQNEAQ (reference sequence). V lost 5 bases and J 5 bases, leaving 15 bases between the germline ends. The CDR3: CASSPQTVQTGELFF. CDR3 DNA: TGTGCCAGCAGCCCGCAGACCGTACAGACCGGGGAGCTGTTTTTT.

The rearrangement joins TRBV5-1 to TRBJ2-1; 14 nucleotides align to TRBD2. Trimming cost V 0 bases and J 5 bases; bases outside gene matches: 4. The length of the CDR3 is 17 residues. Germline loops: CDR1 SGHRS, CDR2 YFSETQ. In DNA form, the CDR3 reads TGCGCCAGCAGCTTGGGGACTAGCGGGAGGTTGGACAATGAGCAGTTCTTC. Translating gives CASSLGTSGRLDNEQFF.

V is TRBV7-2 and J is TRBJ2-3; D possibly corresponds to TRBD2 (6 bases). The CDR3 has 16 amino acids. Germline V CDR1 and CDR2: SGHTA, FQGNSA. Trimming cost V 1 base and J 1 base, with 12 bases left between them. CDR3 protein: CASSLGAGPGTDTQYF. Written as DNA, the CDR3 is TGTGCCAGCAGCTTAGGTGCGGGACCTGGCACAGATACGCAGTATTTT.

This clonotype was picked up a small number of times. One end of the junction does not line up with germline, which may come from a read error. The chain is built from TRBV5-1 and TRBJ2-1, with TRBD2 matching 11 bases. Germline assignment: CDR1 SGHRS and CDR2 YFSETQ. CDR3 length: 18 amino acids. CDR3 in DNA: TGCGCCTGCAGCTTGATCTTTATGACTAGCGGGGTTTACAATGAGCAGTTCTTC. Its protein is CACSLIFMTSGVYNEQFF. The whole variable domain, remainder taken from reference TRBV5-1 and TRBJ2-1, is KAGVTQTPRYLIKTRGQQVTLSCSPISGHRSVSWYQQTPGQGLQFLFEYFSETQRNKGNFPGRFSGRQFSNSRSEMNVSTLELGDSALYLCACSLIFMTSGVYNEQFFGPGTRLTVL.

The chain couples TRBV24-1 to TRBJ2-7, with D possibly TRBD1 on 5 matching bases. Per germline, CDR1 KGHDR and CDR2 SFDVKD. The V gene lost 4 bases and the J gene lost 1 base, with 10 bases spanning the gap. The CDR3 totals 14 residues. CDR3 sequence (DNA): TGTGCCACCAGTGACCCGACAGAGTCCTACGAGCAGTACTTC. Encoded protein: CATSDPTESYEQYF.

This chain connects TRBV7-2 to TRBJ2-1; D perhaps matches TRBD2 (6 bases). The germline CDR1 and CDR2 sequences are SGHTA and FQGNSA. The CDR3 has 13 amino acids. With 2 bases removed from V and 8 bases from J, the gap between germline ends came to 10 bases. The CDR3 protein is CASSLLGGYEQFF. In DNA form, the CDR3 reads TGTGCCAGCAGCTTATTGGGGGGTTATGAGCAGTTCTTC.

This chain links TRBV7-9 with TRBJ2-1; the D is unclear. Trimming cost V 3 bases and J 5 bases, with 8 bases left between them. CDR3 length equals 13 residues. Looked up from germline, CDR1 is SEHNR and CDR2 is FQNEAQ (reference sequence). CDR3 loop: CASSLDLDNEQFF. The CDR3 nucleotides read TGTGCCAGCAGCTTGGATCTTGACAATGAGCAGTTCTTC.

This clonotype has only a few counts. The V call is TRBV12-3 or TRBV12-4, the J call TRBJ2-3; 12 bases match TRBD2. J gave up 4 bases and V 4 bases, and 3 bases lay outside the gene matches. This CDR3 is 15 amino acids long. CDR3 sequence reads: CASSWTSGTADTQYF. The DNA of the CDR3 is TGTGCCAGCAGTTGGACTAGCGGGACGGCAGATACGCAGTATTTT.

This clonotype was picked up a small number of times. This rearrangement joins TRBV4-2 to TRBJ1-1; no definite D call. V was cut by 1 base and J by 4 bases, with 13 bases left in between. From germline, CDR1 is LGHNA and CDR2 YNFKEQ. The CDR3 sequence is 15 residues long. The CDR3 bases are TGTGCCAGCAGCCAAGTCGGGAACATAGGCACTGAAGCTTTCTTT. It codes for CASSQVGNIGTEAFF.

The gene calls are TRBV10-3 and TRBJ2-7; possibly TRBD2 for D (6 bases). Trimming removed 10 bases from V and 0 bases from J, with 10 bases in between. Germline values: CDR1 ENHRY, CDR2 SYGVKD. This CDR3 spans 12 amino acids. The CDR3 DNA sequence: TGTGCCACCACTAGCAACTCCTACGAGCAGTACTTC. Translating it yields CATTSNSYEQYF.

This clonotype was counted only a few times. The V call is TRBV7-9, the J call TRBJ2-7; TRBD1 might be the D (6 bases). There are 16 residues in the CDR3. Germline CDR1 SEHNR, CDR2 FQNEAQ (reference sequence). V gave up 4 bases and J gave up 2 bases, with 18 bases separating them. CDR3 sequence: CASSSKYRERPYEQYF. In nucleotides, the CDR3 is TGTGCCAGCAGCTCAAAATACAGGGAAAGACCCTACGAGCAGTACTTC. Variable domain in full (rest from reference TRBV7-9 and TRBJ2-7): DTGVSQNPRHKITKRGQNVTFRCDPISEHNRLYWYRQTLGQGPEFLTYFQNEAQLEKSRLLSDRFSAERPKGSFSTLEIQRTEQGDSAMYLCASSSKYRERPYEQYFGPGTRLTVT.

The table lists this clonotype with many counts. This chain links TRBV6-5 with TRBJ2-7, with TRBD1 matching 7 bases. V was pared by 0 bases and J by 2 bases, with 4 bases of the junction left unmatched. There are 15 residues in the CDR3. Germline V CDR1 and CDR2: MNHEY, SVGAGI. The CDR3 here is CASSYSNQGAYEQYF. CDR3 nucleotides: TGTGCCAGCAGTTACTCGAACCAGGGGGCCTACGAGCAGTACTTC.

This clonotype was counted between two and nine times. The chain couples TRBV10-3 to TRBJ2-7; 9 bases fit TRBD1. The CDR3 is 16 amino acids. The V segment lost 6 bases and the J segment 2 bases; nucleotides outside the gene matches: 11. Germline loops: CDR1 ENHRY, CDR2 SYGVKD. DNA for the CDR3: TGTGCCATCAGGGCCCCTCGGGACAGGGAGCCCTACGAGCAGTACTTC. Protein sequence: CAIRAPRDREPYEQYF.

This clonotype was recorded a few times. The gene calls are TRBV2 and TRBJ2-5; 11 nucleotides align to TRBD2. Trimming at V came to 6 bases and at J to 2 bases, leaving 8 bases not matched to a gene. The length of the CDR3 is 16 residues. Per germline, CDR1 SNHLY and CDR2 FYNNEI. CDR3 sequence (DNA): TGTGCCAGCAGCCCCCCTCGACTAGCGGGGCAAGAGACCCAGTACTTC. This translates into CASSPPRLAGQETQYF.